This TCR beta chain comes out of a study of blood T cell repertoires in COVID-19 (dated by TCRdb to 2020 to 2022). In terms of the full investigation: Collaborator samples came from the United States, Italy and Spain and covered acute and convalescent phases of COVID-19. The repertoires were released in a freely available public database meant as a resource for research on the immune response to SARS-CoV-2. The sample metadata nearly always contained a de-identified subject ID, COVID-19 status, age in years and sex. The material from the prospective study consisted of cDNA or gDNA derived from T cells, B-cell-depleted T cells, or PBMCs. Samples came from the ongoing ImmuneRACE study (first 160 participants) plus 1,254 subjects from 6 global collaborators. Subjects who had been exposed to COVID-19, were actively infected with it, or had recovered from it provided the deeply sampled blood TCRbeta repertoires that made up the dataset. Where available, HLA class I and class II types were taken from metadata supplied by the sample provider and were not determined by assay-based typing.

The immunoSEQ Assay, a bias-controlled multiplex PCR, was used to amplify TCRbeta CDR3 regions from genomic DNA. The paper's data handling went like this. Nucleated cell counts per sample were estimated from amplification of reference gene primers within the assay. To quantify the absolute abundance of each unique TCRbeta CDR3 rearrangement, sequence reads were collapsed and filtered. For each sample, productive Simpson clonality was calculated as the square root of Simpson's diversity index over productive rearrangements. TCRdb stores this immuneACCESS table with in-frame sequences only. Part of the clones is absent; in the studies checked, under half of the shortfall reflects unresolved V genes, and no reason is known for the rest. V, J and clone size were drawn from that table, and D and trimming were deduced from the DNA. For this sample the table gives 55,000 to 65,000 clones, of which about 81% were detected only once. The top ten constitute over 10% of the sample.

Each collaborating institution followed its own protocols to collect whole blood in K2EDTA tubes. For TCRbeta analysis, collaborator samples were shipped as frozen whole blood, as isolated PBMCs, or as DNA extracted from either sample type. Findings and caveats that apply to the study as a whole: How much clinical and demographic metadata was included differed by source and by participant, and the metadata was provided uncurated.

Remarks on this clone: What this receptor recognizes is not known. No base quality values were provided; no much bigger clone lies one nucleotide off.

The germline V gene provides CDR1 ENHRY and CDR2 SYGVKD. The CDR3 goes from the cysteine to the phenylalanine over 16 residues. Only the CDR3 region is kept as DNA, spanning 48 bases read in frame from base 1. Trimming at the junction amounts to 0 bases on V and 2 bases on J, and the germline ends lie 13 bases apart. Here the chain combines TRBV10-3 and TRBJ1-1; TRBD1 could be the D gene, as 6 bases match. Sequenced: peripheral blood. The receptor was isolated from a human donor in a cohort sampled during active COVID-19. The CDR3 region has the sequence CAISESTGHRNTEAFF. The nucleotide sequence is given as TGTGCCATCAGTGAGTCGACGGGACACCGAAACACTGAAGCTTTCTTT.